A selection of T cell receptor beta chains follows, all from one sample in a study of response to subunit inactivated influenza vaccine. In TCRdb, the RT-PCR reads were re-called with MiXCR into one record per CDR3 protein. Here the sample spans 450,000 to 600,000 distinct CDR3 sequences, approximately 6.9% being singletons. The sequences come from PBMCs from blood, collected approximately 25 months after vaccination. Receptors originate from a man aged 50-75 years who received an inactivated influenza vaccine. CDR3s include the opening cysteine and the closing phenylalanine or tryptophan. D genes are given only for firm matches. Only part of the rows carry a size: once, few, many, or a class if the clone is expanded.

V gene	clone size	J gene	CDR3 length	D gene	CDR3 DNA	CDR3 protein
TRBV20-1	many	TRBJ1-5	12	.	TGCAGTGCTTTAGAGGTAAATCAGCCCCAGCATTTT	CSALEVNQPQHF
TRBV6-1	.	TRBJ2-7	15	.	TGTGCCAGCAGGAGCTTCGGGGCTGGTATGGGGGTGCAGTACTTC	CASRSFGAGMGVQYF
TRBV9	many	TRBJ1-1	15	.	TGTGCCAGCAGCGTAGGTTTGGGGGAAGCCACTGAAGCTTTCTTT	CASSVGLGEATEAFF
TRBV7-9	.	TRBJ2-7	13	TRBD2	TGTGCCAGCAGCCTACAGCCGGGACTAGAAGAGTACTTC	CASSLQPGLEEYF
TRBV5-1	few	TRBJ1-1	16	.	TGCGCCAGCAGCTTGGCTCAGGGGCGCCTGAACACTGAAGCTTTCTTT	CASSLAQGRLNTEAFF
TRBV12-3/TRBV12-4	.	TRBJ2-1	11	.	TGTGCCAGCAGCAGGACGCATGAGCAGTTCTTC	CASSRTHEQFF
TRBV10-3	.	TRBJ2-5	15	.	TGTGCCATCAGTGAGTCCCCAGGTCGGGGAGAGACCCAGTACTTC	CAISESPGRGETQYF
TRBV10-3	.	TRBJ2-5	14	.	TGTGCCATCAAGACCGGGGGATTGGGAGAGACCCAGTACTTC	CAIKTGGLGETQYF
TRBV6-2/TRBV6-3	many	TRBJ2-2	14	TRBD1	TGTGCCAGCGGTCGGACAGGGGTGACCGGGGAGCTGTTTTTT	CASGRTGVTGELFF
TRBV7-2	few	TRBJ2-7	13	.	TGTGCCAGCAGCCCGTTACCCATCTACGAGCAGTACTTC	CASSPLPIYEQYF
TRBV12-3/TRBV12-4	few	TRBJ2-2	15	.	TGTGCCAGCAGTTTCCCGGGGAGAAGCACCGGGGAGCTGTTTTTT	CASSFPGRSTGELFF
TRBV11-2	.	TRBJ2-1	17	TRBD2	TGTGCCAGCAGCTTACCCCGGGAGGTGAGCTCCTACAATGAGCAGTTCTTT	CASSLPREVSSYNEQFF
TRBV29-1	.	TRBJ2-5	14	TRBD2	TGCAGCGTTGTTCTAGCGGGGGGATATGAGACCCAGTACTTC	CSVVLAGGYETQYF
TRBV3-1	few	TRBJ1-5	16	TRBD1	TGTGCCAGCAGCAAAACCGGGACAGGGGTAGGTCAGCCCCAGCATTTT	CASSKTGTGVGQPQHF
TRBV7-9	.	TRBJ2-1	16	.	TGTGCCAGCAGCCCGCCAGGGGGGCGGGGGGCCAATGAGCAGTTCTTC	CASSPPGGRGANEQFF
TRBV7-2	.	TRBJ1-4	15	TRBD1	TGTGCCAGCAGCTCATTGGGACAGGGTGATGAAAAACTGTTTTTT	CASSSLGQGDEKLFF
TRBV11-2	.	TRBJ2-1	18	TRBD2	TGTGCCAGCAGCTTGTTCCGAAAGCGGGAGGCGGGTTACAATGAGCAGTTCTTC	CASSLFRKREAGYNEQFF
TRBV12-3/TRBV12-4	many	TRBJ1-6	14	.	TGTGCCAGCAGTTTAATGGAGGGGGATTCACCCCTCCACTTT	CASSLMEGDSPLHF
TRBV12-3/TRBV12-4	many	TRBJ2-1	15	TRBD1	TGTGCCAGCACCAAAGACAGGGGGTTGATCAATGAGCAATTCTTC	CASTKDRGLINEQFF